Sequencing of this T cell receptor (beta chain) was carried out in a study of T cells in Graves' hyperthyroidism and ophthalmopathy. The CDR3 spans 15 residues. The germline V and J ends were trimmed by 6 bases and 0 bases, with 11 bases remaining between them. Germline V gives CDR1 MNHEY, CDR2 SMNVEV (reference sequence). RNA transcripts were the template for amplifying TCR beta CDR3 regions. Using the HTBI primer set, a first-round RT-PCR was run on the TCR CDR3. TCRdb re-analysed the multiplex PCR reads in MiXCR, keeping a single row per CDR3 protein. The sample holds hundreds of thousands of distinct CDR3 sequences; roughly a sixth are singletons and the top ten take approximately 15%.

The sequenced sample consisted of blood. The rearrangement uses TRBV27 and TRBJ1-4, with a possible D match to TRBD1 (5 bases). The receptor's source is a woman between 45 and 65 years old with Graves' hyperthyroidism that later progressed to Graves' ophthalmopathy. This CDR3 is CASRGAGTTNEKLFF. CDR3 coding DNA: TGTGCCAGCAGGGGTGCAGGGACAACTAATGAAAAACTGTTTTTT. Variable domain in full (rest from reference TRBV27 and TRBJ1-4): EAQVTQNPRYLITVTGKKLTVTCSQNMNHEYMSWYRQDPGLGLRQIYYSMNVEVTDKGDVPEGYKVSRKEKRNFPLILESPSPNQTSLYFCASRGAGTTNEKLFFGSGTQLSVL.